Each of the 30 T cell receptor beta chains below was sequenced from the same sample in a study of T-cell reconstitution after alpha-beta-depleted transplantation in children. Library preparation (for TCRbeta) was performed with unique molecular identifiers. Each CDR3 protein gets one entry after TCRdb re-called the PCR reads with MiXCR. Seen here are 450,000 to 600,000 distinct CDR3 sequences, over 10% observed once, and the top ten hold 2% to 2.5%. Sequenced here: PBMCs, mostly from graft donor cells, sampled 360 days after TCRalphabeta/CD19-depleted stem cell transplant. The receptors derive from a male patient younger than 18 who had a stem cell transplant for acute myeloid leukemia, so the T cells may come from the graft donor.

This clonotype was observed a single time. A read error may explain this, as a much larger clone is one base away. V and J are TRBV12-3 or TRBV12-4 and TRBJ2-7, with TRBD2 as a possible D gene (5 bases). This CDR3 has 12 residues. V lost 5 bases and J 5 bases, leaving 10 bases between the germline ends. The CDR3 sequence is CASSTWRNEQYF. CDR3 nucleotide sequence: TGTGCCAGCAGTACTTGGAGGAACGAGCAGTACTTC.

This clonotype was counted many times. V and J are TRBV30 and TRBJ2-7; 7 nucleotides agree with TRBD2. The CDR3 extends over 12 amino acids. Trimming removed 4 bases from V and 3 bases from J; junction bases left unmatched: 3. Germline V gives CDR1 GTSNPN, CDR2 SVGIG (reference sequence). The CDR3 DNA is TGTGCCTGGAACCCGGGAGGCTACGAGCAGTACTTC. Amino acid sequence: CAWNPGGYEQYF.

Only a few counts were recorded for this clonotype. The chain is built from TRBV4-3 and TRBJ2-2; weak D call: TRBD1 (7 bases). CDR1 is LGHNA and CDR2 is YSLEER in the germline V gene. Trimming removed 0 bases at V and 3 bases at J, with 14 bases between. CDR3 size: 17 residues. As DNA, the CDR3 is TGCGCCAGCAGCCAAGATTGGAGGGGGCCGGACACCGGGGAGCTGTTTTTT. Translating it yields CASSQDWRGPDTGELFF.

This clonotype was seen a few times. The chain joins TRBV28 to TRBJ2-7; TRBD1 is a possible D gene (6 bases). Trimming cost V 4 bases and J 5 bases, with 18 bases left between them. From germline, CDR1 is MDHEN and CDR2 SYDVKM. This CDR3 has 15 residues. The DNA of the CDR3 is TGTGCCAGCAGTTCATATCCCAGGGGCGCGAACGAGCAGTACTTC. Its protein is CASSSYPRGANEQYF. Full variable domain (rest looked up from reference TRBV28 and TRBJ2-7): DVKVTQSSRYLVKRTGEKVFLECVQDMDHENMFWYRQDPGLGLRLIYFSYDVKMKEKGDIPEGYSVSREKKERFSLILESASTNQTSMYLCASSSYPRGANEQYFGPGTRLTVT.

The genes are TRBV6-1 and TRBJ2-1, with 8 nucleotides matching TRBD2. This CDR3 spans 14 amino acids. V gave up 6 bases and J gave up 5 bases; unmatched junction bases: 6. Germline V gene sequence: CDR1 MNHNS, CDR2 SASEGT. The CDR3 region is CASRPAGVDNEQFF. CDR3 nucleotides: TGTGCCAGCAGACCAGCGGGAGTCGACAATGAGCAGTTCTTC.

The chain uses TRBV20-1 and TRBJ2-3; D might be TRBD2 (6 bases). V dropped 5 bases and J dropped 2 bases, with 14 bases sitting between them. The CDR3 spans 14 residues. Germline loops: CDR1 DFQATT, CDR2 SNEGSKA (reference sequence). CDR3 amino acids: CSALSGETTDTQYF. The DNA of the CDR3 is TGCAGTGCTCTGTCGGGGGAGACCACAGATACGCAGTATTTT.

This chain connects TRBV10-3 to TRBJ1-5, with a tentative D call TRBD1 (5 bases). In germline, CDR1 is ENHRY, CDR2 SYGVKD. Trimming stripped 2 bases from V and 1 base from J, with 9 bases between. The CDR3 is 15 amino acids. The CDR3 DNA reads as TGTGCCATCAGTGAGAGAGGGGAGAGCAATCAGCCCCAGCATTTT. This encodes CAISERGESNQPQHF.

This clonotype appeared many times. The gene calls are TRBV6-5 and TRBJ2-7, with 8 bases fitting TRBD1. V was pared by 4 bases and J by 9 bases, with 11 bases of the junction left unmatched. The CDR3 loop spans 14 amino acids. Germline assignment: CDR1 MNHEY and CDR2 SVGAGI. CDR3 DNA: TGTGCCAGCAGTTCAGACAGGGGAGTGAGAGGGCAGTACTTC. It codes for CASSSDRGVRGQYF.

This clonotype was seen at least ten times. V is TRBV5-1 and J is TRBJ2-7, with D uncertain. The CDR3 has 14 amino acids. Germline CDR1 reads SGHRS; CDR2 reads YFSETQ. Trimming took 2 bases from V and 1 from J, leaving 10 bases between them. The DNA of the CDR3 is TGCGCCAGCAGCTTAGTTAAGGATTCCTACGAGCAGTACTTC. Its translation: CASSLVKDSYEQYF. The full variable domain, its missing parts supplied by reference TRBV5-1 and TRBJ2-7, is KAGVTQTPRYLIKTRGQQVTLSCSPISGHRSVSWYQQTPGQGLQFLFEYFSETQRNKGNFPGRFSGRQFSNSRSEMNVSTLELGDSALYLCASSLVKDSYEQYFGPGTRLTVT.

This clonotype occurred a few times. The V gene is TRBV7-9, the J gene TRBJ2-7; no definite D call. The germline V gene encodes CDR1 SEHNR and CDR2 FQNEAQ (reference sequence). With 5 bases removed from V and 0 bases from J, the gap between germline ends came to 17 bases. The CDR3 runs to 16 residues. CDR3 in DNA: TGTGCCAGCAGCCCGCCCCGACAACCTAGCTCCTACGAGCAGTACTTC. Translated, it gives CASSPPRQPSSYEQYF. Full variable domain (remainder filled in from reference TRBV7-9 and TRBJ2-7): DTGVSQNPRHKITKRGQNVTFRCDPISEHNRLYWYRQTLGQGPEFLTYFQNEAQLEKSRLLSDRFSAERPKGSFSTLEIQRTEQGDSAMYLCASSPPRQPSSYEQYFGPGTRLTVT.

This clonotype has at least ten counts. The chain joins TRBV5-1 to TRBJ2-5; the match to TRBD1 covers 8 bases. V shed 4 bases, J shed 2 bases, and the junction held 10 bases outside the gene matches. CDR1 and CDR2 from the germline V gene are SGHRS and YFSETQ. The CDR3 consists of 16 residues. CDR3 bases: TGCGCCAGCAGCCTAAGGACAGGGAGCTCACAAGAGACCCAGTACTTC. Its protein is CASSLRTGSSQETQYF.

Regarding this clonotype: The junction shows a germline mismatch at one end, possibly a read error. This chain links TRBV2 with TRBJ1-1; 7 bases are shared with TRBD1. Germline V lookup: CDR1 SNHLY, CDR2 FYNNEI. The CDR3 sequence is 15 residues long. The CDR3 DNA reads TGTGCCAGCAGTCAAGCAGGGGGATGGGGCACTGAAGCTTTCTTT. Its protein product is CASSQAGGWGTEAFF.

This clonotype has ten or more counts. The chain combines TRBV27 with TRBJ2-1; TRBD2 is a possible D gene (6 bases). The germline V and J ends were trimmed by 5 bases and 2 bases, with 16 bases remaining between them. CDR1 MNHEY and CDR2 SMNVEV come from the germline V gene (reference sequence). This CDR3 comprises 16 residues. The CDR3 loop is CASSIGSPGAYNEQFF. CDR3 bases: TGTGCCAGCAGTATCGGGTCGCCGGGGGCCTACAATGAGCAGTTCTTC.

The chain employs TRBV6-2 or TRBV6-3 and TRBJ2-1, with TRBD2 matching over 9 bases. Germline CDR1 reads MNHEY; CDR2 reads SVGEGT. V shed 2 bases, J shed 0 bases, and the junction held 8 bases outside the gene matches. The CDR3 has 18 amino acids. For the CDR3, the DNA is TGTGCCAGCAGTTACCTCATCGCGGGAGGGAGCTCCTACAATGAGCAGTTCTTC. Its protein product is CASSYLIAGGSSYNEQFF.

This clonotype was counted only a few times. The J gene is TRBJ2-7, the V gene TRBV4-2; the match to TRBD2 covers 9 bases. Germline V gene data show CDR1 as LGHNA and CDR2 as YNFKEQ. J gave up 6 bases and V 0 bases, and 12 bases lay outside the gene matches. The CDR3 has 17 amino acids. This chain's CDR3 is CASSQDRLAGGPGEQYF. In nucleotides, the CDR3 is TGTGCCAGCAGCCAAGATCGGTTGGCGGGAGGGCCTGGCGAGCAGTACTTC.

This clonotype occurred a few times. The chain couples TRBV5-1 to TRBJ2-1; no clear D. Germline CDR1 reads SGHRS; CDR2 reads YFSETQ. The CDR3 has 15 residues. Trimming shortened V by 4 bases and J by 3 bases, and 14 bases separated the two germline ends. This CDR3 is CASSAWGLIYNEQFF. DNA for the CDR3: TGCGCCAGCAGCGCTTGGGGTCTTATCTACAATGAGCAGTTCTTC.

The chain has TRBV7-2 and TRBJ2-3, with unresolved D. Trimming removed 4 bases at V and 1 base at J, with 9 bases between. The CDR3 is 14 residues long. Looked up from germline, CDR1 is SGHTA and CDR2 is FQGNSA. The CDR3 sequence: CASSSDLRTDTQYF. In DNA form, the CDR3 reads TGTGCCAGCAGCTCGGACCTCCGCACAGATACGCAGTATTTT.

The chain employs TRBV12-3 or TRBV12-4 and TRBJ2-5; D possibly corresponds to TRBD2 (6 bases). CDR3 length: 14 amino acids. V was trimmed by 8 bases and J by 1 base, leaving 14 bases between them. CDR3 sequence: CASARLGRQETQYF. CDR3 sequence (DNA): TGTGCCAGCGCTCGACTAGGGCGCCAAGAGACCCAGTACTTC.

This clonotype has a handful of counts. The chain couples TRBV7-9 to TRBJ2-7; a weak D match, TRBD1 (5 bases). Germline assignment: CDR1 SEHNR and CDR2 FQNEAQ (reference sequence). The CDR3 is made up of 15 amino acids. V was cut by 5 bases and J by 4 bases, with 18 bases left in between. The CDR3 spells CASSPLRQFHYEQYF. The CDR3 DNA is TGTGCCAGCAGCCCCCTCCGACAGTTTCATTACGAGCAGTACTTC.

This chain links TRBV6-5 with TRBJ2-5; 7 nucleotides line up with TRBD2. Germline-derived CDR1 and CDR2 are MNHEY and SVGAGI. This CDR3 is built from 17 residues. The trim removed 4 bases at V and 0 bases at J, leaving 11 bases unmatched. CDR3 sequence: CASSWPPWAGDQETQYF. Written as DNA, the CDR3 is TGTGCCAGCAGTTGGCCCCCCTGGGCGGGGGACCAAGAGACCCAGTACTTC.

V is TRBV7-9 and J is TRBJ2-5; tentatively, D is TRBD1 (6 bases). From germline, CDR1 is SEHNR and CDR2 FQNEAQ (reference sequence). Trimming cost V 4 bases and J 1 base, with 10 bases left between them. The CDR3 length is 14 residues. The CDR3, as DNA: TGTGCCAGCAGCTCCGACAGGTTCCAAGAGACCCAGTACTTC. It specifies CASSSDRFQETQYF.

This clonotype was observed a handful of times. V gene TRBV18 combines with J gene TRBJ2-5; perhaps TRBD2 as D (5 bases). Per the germline V gene, CDR1 is KGHSH and CDR2 is LQKENI. This CDR3 is 15 amino acids long. Trimming removed 3 bases from V and 7 bases from J, with 18 bases in between. The CDR3 nucleotides are TGTGCCAGCTCACCTCCTTGGATTCAAGAGGGGACCCAGTACTTC. Its translation is CASSPPWIQEGTQYF.

There are many counts of this clonotype. The CDR3 nucleotides are TGTGCCAGCAACCCCACGGGCGGGGACTCTGGAAACACCATATATTTT. Protein sequence: CASNPTGGDSGNTIYF. J is TRBJ1-3 and V is TRBV9, with D unresolved. Trimming took 6 bases from V and 0 from J, leaving 16 bases between them. Germline-derived CDR1 and CDR2 are SGDLS and YYNGEE. The CDR3 totals 16 residues. Drawing the rest from reference TRBV9 and TRBJ1-3, the complete variable domain is DSGVTQTPKHLITATGQRVTLRCSPRSGDLSVYWYQQSLDQGLQFLIQYYNGEERAKGNILERFSAQQFPDLHSELNLSSLELGDSALYFCASNPTGGDSGNTIYFGEGSWLTVV.

Many counts were recorded for this clonotype. The J gene is TRBJ2-3, the V gene TRBV29-1, with D tentatively TRBD1 (5 bases). This CDR3 is 13 amino acids long. Trimming took 5 bases from V and 7 from J, leaving 16 bases between them. Germline CDR1 and CDR2: SQVTM and ANQGSEA. The CDR3 loop is CSVLMQSGHTQYF. DNA of the CDR3: TGCAGCGTTCTGATGCAGTCAGGGCATACGCAGTATTTT.

This clonotype has only a few counts. J is TRBJ2-1 and V is TRBV5-1; 7 positions agree with TRBD1. CDR3 length equals 15 residues. V trimming: 3 bases; J trimming: 6 bases; junction bases outside the gene matches: 9. Germline V lookup: CDR1 SGHRS, CDR2 YFSETQ. The CDR3 loop is CASSWDSAVGNEQFF. In nucleotides, the CDR3 is TGCGCCAGCAGCTGGGACAGTGCTGTCGGCAATGAGCAGTTCTTC. Variable domain in full (rest from reference TRBV5-1 and TRBJ2-1): KAGVTQTPRYLIKTRGQQVTLSCSPISGHRSVSWYQQTPGQGLQFLFEYFSETQRNKGNFPGRFSGRQFSNSRSEMNVSTLELGDSALYLCASSWDSAVGNEQFFGPGTRLTVL.

The table lists this clonotype with many counts. V gene TRBV7-6 combines with J gene TRBJ2-1, with D perhaps assigned TRBD1 or TRBD2 (6 bases each). Trimming took 2 bases from V and 0 from J, leaving 20 bases between them. The CDR3 has 19 residues. The germline CDR1 and CDR2 sequences are SGHVS and FNYEAQ. The CDR3 loop reads CASSLLGVGGPSSYNEQFF. The CDR3 DNA is TGTGCCAGCAGCTTATTAGGGGTTGGGGGGCCAAGCTCCTACAATGAGCAGTTCTTC.

The table lists this clonotype with a few counts. The chain couples TRBV20-1 to TRBJ1-1; the D gene is possibly TRBD1 (5 bases). V was shortened by 2 bases and J by 3 bases, with 7 bases between the two germline ends. This CDR3 contains 12 residues. Germline CDR1 reads DFQATT; CDR2 reads SNEGSKA (reference sequence). The CDR3 sequence is CSARRGDTEAFF. The CDR3 coding sequence is TGCAGTGCTAGAAGAGGGGACACTGAAGCTTTCTTT.

The sample holds many counts of this clonotype. This chain joins TRBV28 and TRBJ2-7; D possibly corresponds to TRBD1 (6 bases). The germline V gene encodes CDR1 MDHEN and CDR2 SYDVKM. The V end was cut by 2 bases, the J end by 4 bases, with 18 bases between. CDR3 length equals 16 residues. CDR3 coding DNA: TGTGCCAGCAGTTTACCCACAGGGTGGGATCGATACGAGCAGTACTTC. This gives the protein CASSLPTGWDRYEQYF.

This clonotype was counted between two and nine times. The chain joins TRBV24-1 to TRBJ1-1, with TRBD1 matching over 8 bases. With V trimmed by 10 bases and J by 4 bases, 10 bases remained unmatched. The CDR3 contains 14 residues. The germline gives CDR1 KGHDR, CDR2 SFDVKD. CDR3 in DNA: TGTGCCACTTCGCCAGGGGGCAGGATCACTGAAGCTTTCTTT. Protein sequence: CATSPGGRITEAFF.

This clonotype was detected a few times. This chain uses TRBV5-1 with TRBJ2-1, with 7 bases aligning to TRBD2. The CDR3 covers 15 residues. Losses at the gene ends were 5 bases for V and 6 bases for J; bases not matched to a gene: 11. Germline lookup yields CDR1 SGHRS and CDR2 YFSETQ. In nucleotides, the CDR3 is TGCGCCAGCAGGAGGGACTACCCGGGGGGCAATGAGCAGTTCTTC. Protein product: CASRRDYPGGNEQFF.